A single T cell receptor (beta chain) is shown here with its context. Its antigen remains undetermined. It has no much larger one-base neighbor in the sample; base qualities were not kept. This sample's time point label indicates: baseline before first vaccination. The vaccinee samples were drawn from two UK trials, COV001 and COV002, one of which was a single-blind randomized controlled phase 2/3 trial testing AZD1222 (ChAdOx1 nCoV-19) in healthy adults. For TCRbeta chain sequencing, PBMC samples from trial participants were taken at day 0 and at day 28 after the second dose. This sample is drawn from a study of T cell responses to AZD1222 COVID-19 vaccine (dated by TCRdb to the early 2020s). Regarding the research as a whole: AZD1222 recipients whose second dose came at about 4 weeks and those whose second dose came at about 12 weeks were combined into one group, since spike-specific TCR depth and breadth did not differ between the two schedules. TCR sequencing was performed for roughly 250 trial participants, of whom about 210 were given two doses of AZD1222 and roughly 25 were given two doses of MenACWY control vaccine. Enrollment into the trials was organized by age into subgroups of 18-55, 56-69 and 70-plus years, and those subgroups contained approximately 150, 30 and 60 TCR-sequenced participants, respectively. Points the paper makes about the study in general: Because no day 14 peak-response samples were available, the repertoires could be characterized only after the peak T cell response. Only a handful of AZD1222 recipients were SARS-CoV-2 seropositive at baseline, limiting conclusions about previously exposed vaccinees. Reportedly, close to half of the unique spike-specific TCRs recognized epitopes lying outside the regions that are mutated in the B.1.351 and B.1.1.7 variants. In the small 56-69-year group, the increase in depth fell short of significance, most likely because of low power. Participants were mostly white British and included more females than males, and it was suggested by the authors that clonal diversity may have been underestimated. Vaccine-associated CD4 TCRs spanned the whole spike protein, with dominant responses in regions 160-218 and 743-854. After two AZD1222 doses, spike-specific TCR breadth and depth were significantly higher than at day 0 and than in MenACWY recipients.

The CDR3 regions of human TCRbeta chains were subjected to immunosequencing. Per the authors' processing: TCRs in the repertoires were matched against a reference library of SARS-CoV-2-specific TCRs that had been generated with the MIRA antigen-specificity platform. Breadth meant the fraction of unique TCRs that were SARS-CoV-2-associated, whereas depth meant the fraction of total T cells that were SARS-CoV-2-associated. Using the MIRA data, every spike-specific TCR was mapped to the spike region that the TCR reacted to and assigned to either a CD4 or a CD8 class. Log10-transformed breadth and depth values were compared by one-way ANOVA with Sidak's multiple comparisons tests. TCRdb re-hosts the immuneACCESS table, in-frame sequences only. Its copies lack some clones; in the studies checked, an unresolved V gene accounts for under half of them, and the cause for the rest is not known. V and J calls plus clone size are reproduced from that table; the DNA served to infer D and trimming. Here the sample has about 110,000 clones; about 90% occur a single time. 7.8% of the sample lies in the top ten.

For CDR1 and CDR2, the germline V gene lists MNHNS and SASEGT. Counted from cysteine to phenylalanine, this CDR3 has 16 amino acids. Left in the record is the CDR3 DNA by itself, 48 bases read in frame from the first base. V and J lose 2 bases and 3 bases, and a span of 14 bases separates them. The source of this sequence is an adult in good health. This material consisted of peripheral blood, taken on day 0 of AZD1222 vaccination. The rearrangement combines TRBV6-1 with TRBJ2-1; the D gene is possibly TRBD1, with 5 bases matching. The DNA sequence is as follows: TGTGCCAGCAGTGAACGTCCGGCAGGGAACTACAATGAGCAGTTCTTC. Translated, it gives CASSERPAGNYNEQFF.